These T cell receptor beta chains were read from a single sample in a study of stem cell transplantation in POMP-related autoinflammatory disease. TCRdb's table, derived via immunoSEQ multiplex PCR, lists solely in-frame clones and lacks some. The profile covers 800 to 850 clones, with 75% to 85% appearing a single time and around 9.6% taken by the ten largest. The material sequenced was Tregs from PBMCs, taken after stem cell transplantation. These TCRs come from a human patient with POMP-related autoinflammation and immune dysregulation (PRAID). Some T cells may be transferred from the graft donor. Both conserved end residues are part of each CDR3. D genes are given only for firm matches. Rows may omit the clone size; those that give it use once, few, many or a size class.

cdr3_nt: TGTGCCACCAGCAGAGTATACTTCGAGGACGGAAGATACGAGCAGTACTTC; cdr3_aa: CATSRVYFEDGRYEQYF; clone_size: -; j_call: TRBJ2-7; cdr3_length: 17; v_call: TRBV15; d_call: -
cdr3_nt: TGTGCCAGCAGTTTTAGGTCTATTGGGGGGGGCTATGGCTACACCTTC; cdr3_aa: CASSFRSIGGGYGYTF; clone_size: -; j_call: TRBJ1-2; cdr3_length: 16; v_call: TRBV28; d_call: -
cdr3_nt: TGTGCCAGCAGCTTCGCCGGGAGTTCCTACGAGCAGTACTTC; cdr3_aa: CASSFAGSSYEQYF; clone_size: -; j_call: TRBJ2-7; cdr3_length: 14; v_call: TRBV7-9; d_call: -
cdr3_nt: TGCGCCAGCAGCTTCTCGAACACTGAAGCTTTCTTT; cdr3_aa: CASSFSNTEAFF; clone_size: large; j_call: TRBJ1-1; cdr3_length: 12; v_call: TRBV5-1; d_call: -
cdr3_nt: TGTGCCAGCCGACCGAGGCTCAACACTGAAGCTTTCTTT; cdr3_aa: CASRPRLNTEAFF; clone_size: -; j_call: TRBJ1-1; cdr3_length: 13; v_call: TRBV19; d_call: -
cdr3_nt: TGCGCCAGCAGCCTGCTCCCAGCGGTGAATGAGCAGTTCTTC; cdr3_aa: CASSLLPAVNEQFF; clone_size: once; j_call: TRBJ2-1; cdr3_length: 14; v_call: TRBV5-1; d_call: -
cdr3_nt: TGTGCCAGCAGCCCCACGTCGGTAAGCTCCTACAATGAGCAGTTCTTC; cdr3_aa: CASSPTSVSSYNEQFF; clone_size: -; j_call: TRBJ2-1; cdr3_length: 16; v_call: TRBV4-2; d_call: -
cdr3_nt: TGTGCCAGCAGTCCTATAAGACCGGAGACCCAGTACTTC; cdr3_aa: CASSPIRPETQYF; clone_size: -; j_call: TRBJ2-5; cdr3_length: 13; v_call: TRBV6-5; d_call: -
cdr3_nt: TGTGCCAGCAGTTACCACGGGGCCAAAAACATTCAGTACTTC; cdr3_aa: CASSYHGAKNIQYF; clone_size: -; j_call: TRBJ2-4; cdr3_length: 14; v_call: TRBV6-5; d_call: -
cdr3_nt: TGCGCCAGCAGCCTAGGACAGGGTTCTTGGGGCTACACCTTC; cdr3_aa: CASSLGQGSWGYTF; clone_size: -; j_call: TRBJ1-2; cdr3_length: 14; v_call: TRBV5-1; d_call: TRBD1
cdr3_nt: TGTGCCAGCAGCCCACGGTCCTCTGGGGCCAACGTCCTGACTTTC; cdr3_aa: CASSPRSSGANVLTF; clone_size: -; j_call: TRBJ2-6; cdr3_length: 15; v_call: TRBV11-1; d_call: -
cdr3_nt: TGTGCCAGCAGTTTAAGGGGCACGGCGTGGAATTCACCCCTCCACTTT; cdr3_aa: CASSLRGTAWNSPLHF; clone_size: -; j_call: TRBJ1-6; cdr3_length: 16; v_call: TRBV28; d_call: -